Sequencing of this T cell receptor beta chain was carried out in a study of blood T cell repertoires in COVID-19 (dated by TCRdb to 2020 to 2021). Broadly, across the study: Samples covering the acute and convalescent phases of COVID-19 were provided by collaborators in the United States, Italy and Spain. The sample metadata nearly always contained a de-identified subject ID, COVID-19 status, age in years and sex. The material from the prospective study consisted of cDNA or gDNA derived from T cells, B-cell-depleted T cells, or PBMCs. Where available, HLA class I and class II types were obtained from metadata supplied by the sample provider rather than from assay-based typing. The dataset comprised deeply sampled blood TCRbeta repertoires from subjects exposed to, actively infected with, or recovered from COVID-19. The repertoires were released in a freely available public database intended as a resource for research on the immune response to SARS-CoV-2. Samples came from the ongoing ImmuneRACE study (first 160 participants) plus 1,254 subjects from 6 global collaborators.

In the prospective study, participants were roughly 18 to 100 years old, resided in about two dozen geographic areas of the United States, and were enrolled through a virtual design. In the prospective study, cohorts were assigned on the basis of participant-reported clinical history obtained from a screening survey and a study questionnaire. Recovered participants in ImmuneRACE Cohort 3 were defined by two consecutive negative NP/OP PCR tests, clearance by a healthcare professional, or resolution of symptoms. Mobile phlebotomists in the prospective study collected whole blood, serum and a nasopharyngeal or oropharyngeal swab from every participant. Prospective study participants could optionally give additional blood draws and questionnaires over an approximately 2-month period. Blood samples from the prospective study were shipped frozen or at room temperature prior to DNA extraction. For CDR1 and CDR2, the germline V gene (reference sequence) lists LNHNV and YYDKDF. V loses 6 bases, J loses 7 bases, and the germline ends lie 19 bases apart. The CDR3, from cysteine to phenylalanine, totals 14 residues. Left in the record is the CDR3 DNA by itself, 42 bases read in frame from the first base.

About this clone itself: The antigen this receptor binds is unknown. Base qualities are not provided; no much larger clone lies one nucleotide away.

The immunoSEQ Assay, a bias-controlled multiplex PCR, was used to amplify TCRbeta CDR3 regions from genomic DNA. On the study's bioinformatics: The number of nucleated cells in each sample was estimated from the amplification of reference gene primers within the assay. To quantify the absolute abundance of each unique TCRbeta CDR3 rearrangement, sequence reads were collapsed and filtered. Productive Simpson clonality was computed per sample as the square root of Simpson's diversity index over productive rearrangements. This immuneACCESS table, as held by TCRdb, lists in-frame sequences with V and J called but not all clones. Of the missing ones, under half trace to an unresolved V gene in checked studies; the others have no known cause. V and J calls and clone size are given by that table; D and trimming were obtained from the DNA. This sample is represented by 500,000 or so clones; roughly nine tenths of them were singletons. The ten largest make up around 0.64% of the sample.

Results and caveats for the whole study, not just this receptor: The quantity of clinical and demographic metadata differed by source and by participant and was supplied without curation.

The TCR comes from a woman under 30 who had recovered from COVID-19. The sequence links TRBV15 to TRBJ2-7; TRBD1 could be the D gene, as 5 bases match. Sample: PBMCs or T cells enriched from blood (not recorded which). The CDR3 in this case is CATSPRQTVEEQYF. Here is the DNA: TGTGCCACCAGTCCTAGACAGACTGTTGAGGAGCAGTACTTC.